This TCR beta chain was observed in a study of blood T cells in healthy people across ages. This CDR3 region has 8 residues. CDR1 DFQATT and CDR2 SNEGSKA come from the germline V gene (reference sequence). Trimming shortened V by 8 bases and J by 7 bases, and 5 bases separated the two germline ends. With respect to this clonotype: This sequence may be a read error, since a much larger clone differs from it by one base.

A second PCR of about 7 to 11 cycles used a sample-barcoded 5' primer and a J-beta primer mix. Each sample yielded at least 3 million CDR3-containing paired-end reads. Each CDR3 protein gets one entry after TCRdb re-called the 5' RACE reads with MiXCR. The sample lists about 750,000 distinct CDR3 sequences; less than 70% were seen once. What was sequenced was blood. This receptor was identified in a man aged 80 or over in good health. The rearrangement uses TRBV20-1 and TRBJ2-5, with D uncertain. The DNA for the CDR3 is TGCAGTCCGGGGACCCAGTACTTC. Translated, it gives CSPGTQYF.